These 20 T cell receptor beta chains originate from one sample sequenced in a study of CD8 T cells in acute hepatitis C reinfection. Produced via immunoSEQ multiplex PCR; TCRdb's table is partial and in-frame only. The sample has tens of thousands of clones; around nine tenths are singletons. Time point indicated: naive CD8 control sorted from an acute-time-point sample. The sequenced sample consisted of naive CD8+ T cells from PBMCs. The receptor set was obtained from a man aged 25-40 years with chronic hepatitis C.

In its sample, this clone was seen once. This sequence joins TRBV7-9 and TRBJ2-5, with D perhaps TRBD2 (6 bases). The germline V gene encodes CDR1 SEHNR and CDR2 FQNEAQ (reference sequence). CDR3 length equals 15 residues. Trimming left V 5 bases short and J 4 bases short, with 17 bases between. The CDR3: CASSGEEEAGETQYF. The CDR3 bases are TGTGCCAGCAGCGGGGAGGAGGAGGCGGGAGAGACCCAGTACTTC.

This clone was counted between two and nine times. The rearrangement joins TRBV9 to TRBJ2-1, with 12 bases aligning to TRBD2. The trim removed 4 bases at V and 9 bases at J, leaving 2 bases unmatched. The length of the CDR3 is 13 residues. CDR1 is SGDLS and CDR2 is YYNGEE in the germline V gene. CDR3 amino acids: CASSTSGGTEQFF. The CDR3 coding sequence is TGTGCCAGCAGCACTAGCGGGGGGACTGAGCAGTTCTTC.

This chain joins TRBV27 and TRBJ1-5; 8 bases are a match to TRBD1. In germline, CDR1 is MNHEY, CDR2 SMNVEV (reference sequence). The V and J ends lost 2 bases and 0 bases, in that order; junction bases with no gene match: 6. The CDR3 runs 17 residues. DNA for the CDR3: TGTGCCAGCAGTTTAAGCTGGGGACAGGATAGCAATCAGCCCCAGCATTTT. It yields the protein CASSLSWGQDSNQPQHF.

This clone was recorded once. This sequence joins TRBV9 and TRBJ2-1; D remains unclear. Trimming left V 3 bases short and J 10 bases short, with 14 bases between. CDR3 size: 13 residues. Germline values: CDR1 SGDLS, CDR2 YYNGEE. CDR3 in amino acids: CASSGGRPPEQFF. The CDR3 coding sequence is TGTGCCAGCAGCGGTGGACGGCCTCCGGAGCAGTTCTTC.

The chain combines TRBV6-5 with TRBJ1-1, with D possibly matching TRBD1 (5 bases). This CDR3 region has 13 residues. V lost 5 bases, J lost 1 base, and 8 bases lay in between. From germline, CDR1 is MNHEY and CDR2 SVGAGI. This CDR3 is CASSGGANTEAFF. CDR3 bases: TGTGCCAGCAGTGGGGGAGCGAACACTGAAGCTTTCTTT.

The V and J genes are TRBV21-1 and TRBJ2-1; no check of the table's D call, TRBD1, against the DNA was made. TRBV21-1 is marked as a pseudogene. The CDR3 is made up of 15 amino acids. CDR3 sequence: CASSKGQGGPREQFF. The DNA of the CDR3 is TGTGCCAGCAGCAAAGGTCAGGGGGGCCCCAGGGAGCAGTTCTTC.

The CDR3 sequence is CASSSSGGSSYEQYF. CDR3 nucleotides: TGTGCCAGCAGCAGTAGCGGGGGGAGCTCCTACGAGCAGTACTTC. The chain is built from TRBV11-2 and TRBJ2-7, with 10 bases fitting TRBD2. This CDR3 is built from 15 residues. V shed 5 bases, J shed 0 bases, and the junction held 4 bases outside the gene matches. Germline CDR1 and CDR2: SGHAT and FQNNGV.

V gene TRBV27 combines with J gene TRBJ1-5; D is ambiguous. Germline V gene data show CDR1 as MNHEY and CDR2 as SMNVEV (reference sequence). The CDR3 consists of 13 residues. Between the trimmed V and J ends, which lost 3 bases and 4 bases, there was a span of 7 bases. The chain's CDR3 is CASSFTVNQPQHF. The DNA for the CDR3 is TGTGCCAGCAGTTTTACAGTGAATCAGCCCCAGCATTTT.

The CDR3, as DNA: TGTGCCAGCAGCGACACTTCCGGGACAGGGGCCAACTACGAGCAGTACTTC. It specifies CASSDTSGTGANYEQYF. This sequence joins TRBV9 and TRBJ2-7; 10 positions agree with TRBD1. Per germline, CDR1 SGDLS and CDR2 YYNGEE. The CDR3 consists of 17 residues. V shed 3 bases and J 3 bases; nucleotides not matched to a gene: 12.

The rearrangement uses TRBV9 and TRBJ2-3; D gene ambiguous. Germline V gene data show CDR1 as SGDLS and CDR2 as YYNGEE. This CDR3 spans 15 amino acids. Trimming took off 3 bases at V and 2 bases at J, with 13 bases between the two ends. The chain's CDR3 is CASSERPRPTDTQYF. CDR3 sequence (DNA): TGTGCCAGCAGCGAACGACCTCGCCCCACAGATACGCAGTATTTT.

This clone was seen a handful of times. The chain employs TRBV29-1 and TRBJ1-3; unclear D gene. Trimming pared 4 bases from V and 4 bases from J, leaving 14 bases between. The CDR3 is 14 amino acids. Per germline, CDR1 SQVTM and CDR2 ANQGSEA. DNA of the CDR3: TGCAGCGTTGGGGCCAGAGGGCCCGGAAACACCATATATTTT. It encodes CSVGARGPGNTIYF. Full variable domain (rest looked up from reference TRBV29-1 and TRBJ1-3): SAVISQKPSRDICQRGTSLTIQCQVDSQVTMMFWYRQQPGQSLTLIATANQGSEATYESGFVIDKFPISRPNLTFSTLTVSNMSPEDSSIYLCSVGARGPGNTIYFGEGSWLTVV.

A word on this clone: Other nucleotide sequences from this sample produce the same CDR3. The V call is TRBV27, the J call TRBJ1-1; D not certain. Germline V gene sequence: CDR1 MNHEY, CDR2 SMNVEV (reference sequence). This CDR3 has 11 residues. The ends were cut back, 7 bases at V and 1 base at J, with 4 bases in the middle. Here the CDR3 reads CASIRNTEAFF. Here the CDR3 DNA reads TGTGCCAGCATAAGGAACACTGAAGCTTTCTTT.

J is TRBJ2-3 and V is TRBV29-1, with 11 bases lining up with TRBD1. The CDR3 covers 13 residues. V was pared by 6 bases and J by 3 bases, with 2 bases of the junction left unmatched. Germline V CDR1 and CDR2: SQVTM, ANQGSEA. Written as DNA, the CDR3 is TGCAGCGTCGGACAGGGGGCGACAGATACGCAGTATTTT. Protein product: CSVGQGATDTQYF.

The chain has TRBV7-2 and TRBJ2-7; D may be TRBD2 (6 bases). Germline V gives CDR1 SGHTA, CDR2 FQGNSA. The CDR3 runs to 15 residues. V lost 3 bases, J lost 1 base, and 13 bases lay in between. CDR3 amino acids: CASSLLGGGSYEQYF. The CDR3 nucleotides read TGTGCCAGCAGCTTGTTAGGCGGAGGGTCCTACGAGCAGTACTTC.

A single count supports this clone. This chain links TRBV29-1 with TRBJ1-4; maybe TRBD1 (6 bases). V dropped 1 base and J dropped 8 bases, with 11 bases sitting between them. Germline V CDR1 and CDR2: SQVTM, ANQGSEA. The CDR3 sequence is 13 residues long. CDR3 protein: CSVEVGAGEKLFF. CDR3 coding DNA: TGCAGCGTTGAAGTGGGGGCTGGGGAAAAACTGTTTTTT.

This clone was seen more than once but under ten times. The chain employs TRBV9 and TRBJ1-2; no definite D call. Germline V gene lookup returns CDR1 SGDLS and CDR2 YYNGEE. V lost 3 bases, J lost 6 bases, and 12 bases lay in between. CDR3 length: 13 residues. The CDR3 protein is CASSGTPGNGYTF. The CDR3, as DNA: TGTGCCAGCAGCGGAACCCCGGGAAATGGCTACACCTTC.

This clone appeared a few times. The V call is TRBV2, the J call TRBJ2-7; D is unclear. The germline gives CDR1 SNHLY, CDR2 FYNNEI. V lost 8 bases, J lost 0 bases, and 11 bases lay in between. The CDR3 runs 13 residues. The DNA of the CDR3 is TGTGCCAGCTCTTGGACGAGCTCCTACGAGCAGTACTTC. Protein sequence: CASSWTSSYEQYF.

The rearrangement joins TRBV5-4 to TRBJ2-7; 7 bases match TRBD2. CDR1 is SGHNT and CDR2 is YYREEE in the germline V gene (reference sequence). The CDR3 has 15 residues. The ends lost 1 base at V and 4 bases at J; junction bases unmatched: 8. The CDR3 protein is CASSLWGGVGYEQYF. Written as DNA, the CDR3 is TGTGCCAGCAGCTTGTGGGGGGGAGTAGGTTACGAGCAGTACTTC.

V usage is TRBV27 and J usage is TRBJ1-5; D is unclear. The length of the CDR3 is 12 residues. The V and J ends lost 5 bases and 4 bases respectively, with 6 bases between them. The V gene's germline CDR1 is MNHEY and CDR2 SMNVEV (reference sequence). The CDR3 sequence is CASSRPNQPQHF. Here the CDR3 DNA reads TGTGCCAGCAGTCGGCCAAATCAGCCCCAGCATTTT.

The chain is built from TRBV9 and TRBJ2-1; D call uncertain. Germline V gene data show CDR1 as SGDLS and CDR2 as YYNGEE. V lost 3 bases to trimming and J lost 4 bases, with 5 bases between them. CDR3 length equals 12 residues. CDR3 in DNA: TGTGCCAGCAGCGACCGGTACAATGAGCAGTTCTTC. Translation: CASSDRYNEQFF.